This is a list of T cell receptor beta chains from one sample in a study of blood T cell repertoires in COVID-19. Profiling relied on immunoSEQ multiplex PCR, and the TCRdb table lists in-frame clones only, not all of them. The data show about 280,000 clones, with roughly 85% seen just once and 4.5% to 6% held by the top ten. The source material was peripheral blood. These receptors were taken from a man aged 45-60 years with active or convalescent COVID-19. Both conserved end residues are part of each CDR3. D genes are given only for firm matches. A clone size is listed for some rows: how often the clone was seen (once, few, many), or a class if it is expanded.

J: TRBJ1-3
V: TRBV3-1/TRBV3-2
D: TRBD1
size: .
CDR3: CASSLRTGGTDGNTIYF
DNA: TGTGCCAGCAGCCTCCGGACAGGGGGGACTGATGGAAACACCATATATTTT

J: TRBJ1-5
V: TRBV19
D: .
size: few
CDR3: CASSIGGPPQPQHF
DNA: TGTGCCAGTAGTATAGGGGGGCCCCCTCAGCCCCAGCATTTT

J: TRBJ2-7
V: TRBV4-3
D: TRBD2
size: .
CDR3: CASSQDTSGIYEQYF
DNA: TGCGCCAGCAGCCAAGATACTAGCGGCATCTACGAGCAGTACTTC

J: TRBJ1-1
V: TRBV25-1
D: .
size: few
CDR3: CASTVNTEAFF
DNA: TGTGCCAGCACAGTGAACACTGAAGCTTTCTTT

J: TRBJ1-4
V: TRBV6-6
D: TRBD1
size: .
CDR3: CASRDRAGEKLFF
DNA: TGTGCCAGCAGAGACAGGGCAGGGGAAAAACTGTTTTTT

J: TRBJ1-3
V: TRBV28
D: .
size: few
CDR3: CASSLVGQRRNTIYF
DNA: TGTGCCAGCAGTTTAGTAGGACAGAGGCGAAACACCATATATTTT

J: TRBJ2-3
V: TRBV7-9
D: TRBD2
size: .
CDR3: CASSLISGRASTDTQYF
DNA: TGTGCCAGCAGCTTAATTAGCGGGAGGGCTAGCACAGATACGCAGTATTTT

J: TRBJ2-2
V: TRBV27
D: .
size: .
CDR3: CASSFSGKLFF
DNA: TGTGCCAGCAGTTTCTCAGGGAAGCTGTTTTTT

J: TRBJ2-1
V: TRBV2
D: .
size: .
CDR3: CASSEDYWTISYNEQFF
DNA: TGTGCCAGCAGTGAGGACTATTGGACAATCTCCTACAATGAGCAGTTCTTC

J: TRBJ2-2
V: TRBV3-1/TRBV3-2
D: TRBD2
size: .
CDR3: CASSGVAGANTGELFF
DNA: TGTGCCAGCAGCGGGGTAGCGGGTGCAAACACCGGGGAGCTGTTTTTT